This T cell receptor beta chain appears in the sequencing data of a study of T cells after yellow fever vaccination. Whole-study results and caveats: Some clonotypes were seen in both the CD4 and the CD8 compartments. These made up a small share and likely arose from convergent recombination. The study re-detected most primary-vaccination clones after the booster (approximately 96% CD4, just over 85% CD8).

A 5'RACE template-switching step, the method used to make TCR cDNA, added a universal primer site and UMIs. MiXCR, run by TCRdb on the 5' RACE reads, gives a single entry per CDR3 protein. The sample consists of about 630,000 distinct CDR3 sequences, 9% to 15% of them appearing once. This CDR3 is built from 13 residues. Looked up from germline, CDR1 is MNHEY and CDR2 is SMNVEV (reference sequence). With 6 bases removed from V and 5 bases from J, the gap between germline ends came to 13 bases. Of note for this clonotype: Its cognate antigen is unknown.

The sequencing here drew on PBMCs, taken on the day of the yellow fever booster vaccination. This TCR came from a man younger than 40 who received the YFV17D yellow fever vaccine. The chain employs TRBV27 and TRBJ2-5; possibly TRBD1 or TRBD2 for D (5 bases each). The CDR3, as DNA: TGTGCCAGCAGCCGAGGGGTGGTCGAGACCCAGTACTTC. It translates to CASSRGVVETQYF.